This TCR beta chain is drawn from a study of T cell responses to AZD1222 COVID-19 vaccine. Germline CDR1 is SGHRS and CDR2 is YFSETQ. J gave up 2 bases and V 4 bases, and 6 bases lay outside the gene matches. The CDR3 has 15 residues. Sequencing used immunoSEQ multiplex PCR; TCRdb keeps in-frame clones, though not all of them. The data show around 130,000 clones, about 93% seen once. Study results and limitations: Within unmutated variant regions lay the reported targets of nearly half of spike-specific TCRs. The repertoires were collected only after the peak T cell response. Just six or seven AZD1222 recipients tested seropositive at baseline.

Comment on this clone: Its antigen is unidentified.

Sequencing was performed on peripheral blood, taken on day 0 of AZD1222 vaccination. This clonotype originated in an adult in good health. V gene TRBV5-1 combines with J gene TRBJ2-5; 9 nucleotides match TRBD1. Here the CDR3 reads CASSPGQGIQETQYF. Here the CDR3 DNA reads TGCGCCAGCAGCCCGGGACAGGGAATACAAGAGACCCAGTACTTC.